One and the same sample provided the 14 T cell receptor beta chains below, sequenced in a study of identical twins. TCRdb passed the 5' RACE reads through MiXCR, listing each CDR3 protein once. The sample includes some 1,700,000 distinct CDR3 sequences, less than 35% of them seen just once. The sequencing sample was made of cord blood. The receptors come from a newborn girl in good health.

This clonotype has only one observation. CDR3 amino acids: CASSLAWGLEYNEQYF. DNA for the CDR3: TGTGCCAGCAGCTTAGCGTGGGGTCTGGAATACAATGAGCAGTACTTC. This chain uses TRBV7-2 with TRBJ2-5; D is ambiguous. The CDR3 length is 16 residues. Germline V CDR1 and CDR2: SGHTA, FQGNSA. Trimming left V 0 bases short and J 11 bases short, with 22 bases between.

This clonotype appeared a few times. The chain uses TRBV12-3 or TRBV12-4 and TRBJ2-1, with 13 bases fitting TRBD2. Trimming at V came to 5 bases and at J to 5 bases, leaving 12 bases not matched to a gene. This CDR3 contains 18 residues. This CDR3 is CASSLELAGGPGHNEQFF. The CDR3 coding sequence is TGTGCCAGCAGTCTCGAACTAGCGGGGGGGCCAGGGCACAATGAGCAGTTCTTC.

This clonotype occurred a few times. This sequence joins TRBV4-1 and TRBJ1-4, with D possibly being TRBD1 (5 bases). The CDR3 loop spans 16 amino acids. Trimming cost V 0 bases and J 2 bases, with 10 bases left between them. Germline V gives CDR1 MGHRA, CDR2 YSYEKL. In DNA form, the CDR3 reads TGCGCCAGCAGCCAAGAAGGGGTCGGGACTAATGAAAAACTGTTTTTT. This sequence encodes CASSQEGVGTNEKLFF.

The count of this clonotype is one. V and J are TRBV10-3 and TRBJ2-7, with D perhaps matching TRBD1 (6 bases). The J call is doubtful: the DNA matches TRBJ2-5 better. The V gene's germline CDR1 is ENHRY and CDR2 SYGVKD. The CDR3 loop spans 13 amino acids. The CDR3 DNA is TGTGCCATCAGTTCCGGACAGTCGGAGACCCAGTACTTC. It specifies CAISSGQSETQYF.

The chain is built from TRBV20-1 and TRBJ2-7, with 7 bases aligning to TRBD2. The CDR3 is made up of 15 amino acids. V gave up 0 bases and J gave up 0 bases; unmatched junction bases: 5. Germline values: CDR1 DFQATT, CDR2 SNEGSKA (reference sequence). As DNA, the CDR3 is TGCAGTGCTAGAGATTTCCGGGAGGTCTCCTACGAGCAGTACTTC. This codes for CSARDFREVSYEQYF.

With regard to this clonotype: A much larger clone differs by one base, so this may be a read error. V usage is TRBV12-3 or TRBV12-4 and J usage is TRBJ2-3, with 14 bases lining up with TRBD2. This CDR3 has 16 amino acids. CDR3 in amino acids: CASSYPGLAGADMQYF. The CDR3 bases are TGTGCCAGCAGTTATCCGGGACTAGCGGGAGCAGATATGCAGTATTTT.

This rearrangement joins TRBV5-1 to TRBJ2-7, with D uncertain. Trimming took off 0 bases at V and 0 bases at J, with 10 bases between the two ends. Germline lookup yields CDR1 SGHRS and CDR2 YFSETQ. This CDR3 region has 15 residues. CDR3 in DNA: TGCGCCAGCAGCTTGGAGGTCAGGAGCTCCTACGAGCAGTACTTC. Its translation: CASSLEVRSSYEQYF.

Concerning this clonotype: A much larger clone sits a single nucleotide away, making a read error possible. The CDR3 DNA reads TGTGCCTCCGGTCGGGATGATCAGCCCCAGCATTTT. Translated, it gives CASGRDDQPQHF. The chain couples TRBV24-1 to TRBJ1-5; D uncertain. Trimming took off 12 bases at V and 5 bases at J, with 13 bases between the two ends. Germline values: CDR1 KGHDR, CDR2 SFDVKD. The CDR3 totals 12 residues.

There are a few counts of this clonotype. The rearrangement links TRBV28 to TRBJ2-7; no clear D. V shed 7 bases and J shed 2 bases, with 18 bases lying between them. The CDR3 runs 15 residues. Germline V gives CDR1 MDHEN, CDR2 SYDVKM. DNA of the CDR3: TGTGCCAGCACCTTAAGGTGGACCTCTCCCTACGAGCAGTACTTC. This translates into CASTLRWTSPYEQYF.

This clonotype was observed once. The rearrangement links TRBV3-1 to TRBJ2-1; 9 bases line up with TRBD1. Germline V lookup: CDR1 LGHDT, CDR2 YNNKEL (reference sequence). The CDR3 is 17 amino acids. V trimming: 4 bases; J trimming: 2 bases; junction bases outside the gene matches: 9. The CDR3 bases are TGTGCCAGCAGCCCCCCATCGGACAGGGGCCCCTACAATGAGCAGTTCTTC. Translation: CASSPPSDRGPYNEQFF.

The CDR3 bases are TGTGCCAGCCTCAAGTGGGACATCGGGGAGCTGTTTTTT. It yields the protein CASLKWDIGELFF. The V gene is TRBV6-1, the J gene TRBJ2-2; D might be TRBD1 (6 bases). V lost 8 bases, J lost 7 bases, and 14 bases lay in between. Germline CDR1 reads MNHNS; CDR2 reads SASEGT. CDR3 size: 13 residues.

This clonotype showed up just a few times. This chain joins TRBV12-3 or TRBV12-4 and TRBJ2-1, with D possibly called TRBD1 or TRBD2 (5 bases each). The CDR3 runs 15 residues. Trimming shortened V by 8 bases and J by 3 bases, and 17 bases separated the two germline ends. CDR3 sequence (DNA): TGTGCCAGCCACGGCGGGTGGGGGAGCTACAATGAGCAGTTCTTC. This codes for CASHGGWGSYNEQFF.

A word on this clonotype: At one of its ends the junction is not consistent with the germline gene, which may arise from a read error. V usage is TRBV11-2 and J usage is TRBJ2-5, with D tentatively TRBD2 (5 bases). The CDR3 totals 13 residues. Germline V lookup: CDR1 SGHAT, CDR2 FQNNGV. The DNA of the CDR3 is TGTGCCACCAAGTTGTTTGGAAGGGAGACCCAGTATTTC. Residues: CATKLFGRETQYF.

The CDR3 loop reads CASSLWGPANYGYTF. CDR3 DNA sequence: TGTGCCAGCAGTTTATGGGGTCCCGCTAACTATGGCTACACCTTC. The chain links TRBV27 to TRBJ1-2; no clear D. CDR1 MNHEY and CDR2 SMNVEV come from the germline V gene (reference sequence). The ends were cut back, 1 base at V and 0 bases at J, with 9 bases in the middle. CDR3 size: 15 residues.